These 23 T cell receptor beta chains came from one sample sequenced in a study of T cell changes during pregnancy in multiple sclerosis. Here immunoSEQ multiplex PCR was the method, and the copy in TCRdb shows in-frame clones only, minus some. The sample records 30,000 or so clones, more than 75% being singletons. The source material was CD8+ T cells from peripheral blood mononuclear cells, sampled after pregnancy. The receptors here all came from a female donor with multiple sclerosis, enrolled in a pregnancy study.

The V call is TRBV5-1, the J call TRBJ2-3; TRBD2 agrees at 16 bases. The CDR3 is made up of 16 amino acids. J gave up 6 bases and V 5 bases, and 6 bases lay outside the gene matches. The V gene's germline CDR1 is SGHRS and CDR2 YFSETQ. The CDR3 DNA is TGCGCCAGCAGACCAGGGACTAGCGGGGGGGCGGATACGCAGTATTTT. It codes for CASRPGTSGGADTQYF.

The V gene is TRBV30, the J gene TRBJ1-1; possible D gene TRBD1, 6 bases. The CDR3 totals 13 residues. Trimming removed 5 bases from V and 0 bases from J, with 10 bases in between. Germline V gene sequence: CDR1 GTSNPN, CDR2 SVGIG (reference sequence). CDR3: CAWEQGLNTEAFF. DNA for the CDR3: TGTGCCTGGGAACAGGGCCTGAACACTGAAGCTTTCTTT. Together with reference TRBV30 and TRBJ1-1, the CDR3 gives the full variable domain: SQTIHQWPATLVQPVGSPLSLECTVEGTSNPNLYWYRQAAGRGLQLLFYSVGIGQISSEVPQNLSASRPQDRQFILSSKKLLLSDSGFYLCAWEQGLNTEAFFGQGTRLTVV.

Only one count was recorded for this clone. This chain connects TRBV6-5 to TRBJ2-2, with D possibly matching TRBD2 (5 bases). Germline assignment: CDR1 MNHEY and CDR2 SVGAGI. This CDR3 has 15 amino acids. Trimming removed 2 bases at V and 2 bases at J, with 9 bases between. This CDR3 reads CASSYDLANTGELFF. The CDR3 coding sequence is TGTGCCAGCAGTTACGACCTAGCTAACACCGGGGAGCTGTTTTTT.

The gene calls are TRBV28 and TRBJ2-7, with D tentatively TRBD2 (6 bases). Germline V gives CDR1 MDHEN, CDR2 SYDVKM. The ends were cut back, 7 bases at V and 4 bases at J, with 17 bases in the middle. This CDR3 is built from 14 residues. CDR3 residues: CASTAGRNPYEQYF. The CDR3 DNA follows: TGTGCCAGCACCGCGGGGAGGAACCCTTACGAGCAGTACTTC. Looking up the rest from reference TRBV28 and TRBJ2-7 gives the full variable domain: DVKVTQSSRYLVKRTGEKVFLECVQDMDHENMFWYRQDPGLGLRLIYFSYDVKMKEKGDIPEGYSVSREKKERFSLILESASTNQTSMYLCASTAGRNPYEQYFGPGTRLTVT.

This clone is a singleton in its sample. The sample carries other DNA sequences with the same CDR3. The chain joins TRBV9 to TRBJ1-1; D is unresolved. CDR3 size: 13 residues. The germline CDR1 and CDR2 sequences are SGDLS and YYNGEE. The V gene lost 0 bases and the J gene lost 5 bases, with 8 bases spanning the gap. CDR3 DNA sequence: TGTGCCAGCAGCGTAGGTGGCAGTACTGAAGCTTTCTTT. Translated, it gives CASSVGGSTEAFF.

J is TRBJ2-7 and V is TRBV4-3; 7 positions match TRBD1. V lost 3 bases and J lost 3; bases outside the gene matches: 11. The CDR3 is 16 amino acids. CDR1 and CDR2 from the germline V gene are LGHNA and YSLEER. The CDR3 reads CASSQRPTGIDYEQYF. The CDR3 DNA reads as TGCGCCAGCAGCCAGAGACCGACAGGGATCGACTACGAGCAGTACTTC.

This clone was counted a single time. The V gene is TRBV27, the J gene TRBJ1-1; 7 positions match TRBD1. This CDR3 region has 13 residues. Per the germline V gene, CDR1 is MNHEY and CDR2 is SMNVEV (reference sequence). J gave up 3 bases and V 6 bases, and 4 bases lay outside the gene matches. CDR3 in amino acids: CASSLTGYTEAFF. CDR3 in DNA: TGTGCCAGCAGCCTGACAGGGTACACTGAAGCTTTCTTT.

The CDR3 bases are TGCGCCAGCAGCCCATCCCCGGGATTGGCAGTCACAGATACGCAGTATTTT. As protein: CASSPSPGLAVTDTQYF. This chain links TRBV4-3 with TRBJ2-3, with a tentative D call TRBD2 (5 bases). Deletions cut 4 bases from V and 2 bases from J, with 19 bases between. The CDR3 covers 17 residues. CDR1 is LGHNA and CDR2 is YSLEER in the germline V gene.

The chain recombines TRBV9 with TRBJ2-7; D possibly corresponds to TRBD2 (5 bases). Trimming left V 0 bases short and J 3 bases short, with 13 bases between. Per germline, CDR1 SGDLS and CDR2 YYNGEE. This CDR3 contains 15 residues. DNA for the CDR3: TGTGCCAGCAGCGTAGCGGGCGAACGGGGCTACGAGCAGTACTTC. Translated: CASSVAGERGYEQYF.

The genes are TRBV30 and TRBJ1-4, with unresolved D. This CDR3 is built from 13 residues. Trimming stripped 4 bases from V and 4 bases from J, with 10 bases between. CDR1 GTSNPN and CDR2 SVGIG come from the germline V gene (reference sequence). CDR3 DNA sequence: TGTGCCTGGACAGGATCGAATAATGAAAAACTGTTTTTT. Translated: CAWTGSNNEKLFF.

The chain combines TRBV5-6 with TRBJ1-1; no clear D. With 3 bases removed from V and 1 base from J, the gap between germline ends came to 7 bases. Germline V gene sequence: CDR1 SGHDT, CDR2 YYEEEE. This CDR3 spans 13 amino acids. CDR3 DNA sequence: TGTGCCAGCAGCTCCTTTTGGAACACTGAAGCTTTCTTT. Amino acid sequence: CASSSFWNTEAFF.

V is TRBV19 and J is TRBJ2-1; 8 nucleotides match TRBD2. Germline-derived CDR1 and CDR2 are LNHDA and SQIVND (reference sequence). This CDR3 contains 16 residues. Trimming took 6 bases from V and 4 from J; bases not matched to a gene: 11. CDR3: CASSNTRAGAYNEQFF. The CDR3 nucleotides read TGTGCCAGTAGCAATACAAGAGCGGGGGCATACAATGAGCAGTTCTTC.

The chain links TRBV13 to TRBJ1-2; possible D gene TRBD1, 5 bases. Germline values: CDR1 PRHDT, CDR2 FYEKMQ (reference sequence). Trimming removed 7 bases from V and 3 bases from J, with 15 bases in between. The CDR3 loop spans 14 amino acids. The CDR3 sequence is CASIDSQGDYGYTF. The CDR3 bases are TGTGCCAGCATCGACAGCCAAGGGGACTATGGCTACACCTTC.

The gene calls are TRBV10-2 and TRBJ1-4, with D perhaps TRBD1 (5 bases). Germline V gene sequence: CDR1 WSHSY, CDR2 SAAADI. The CDR3 length is 14 residues. Trimming removed 6 bases from V and 4 bases from J, with 12 bases in between. CDR3 sequence (DNA): TGCGCCAGCAGCCCCAGGGCCTATAATGAAAAACTGTTTTTT. It encodes CASSPRAYNEKLFF.

This chain links TRBV28 with TRBJ1-2; D is perhaps TRBD1 (5 bases). Germline values: CDR1 MDHEN, CDR2 SYDVKM. Trimming shortened V by 7 bases and J by 4 bases, and 10 bases separated the two germline ends. This CDR3 has 12 residues. As DNA, the CDR3 is TGTGCCAGCACCCTTGACAGCTATGGCTACACCTTC. The encoded protein is CASTLDSYGYTF.

The chain links TRBV2 to TRBJ1-1, with D hard to call. CDR1 and CDR2 (germline): SNHLY, FYNNEI. V lost 6 bases, J lost 6 bases, and 17 bases lay in between. The CDR3 covers 14 residues. The DNA of the CDR3 is TGTGCCAGCAGGGGAGGCCTGGTCGACCCTGAAGCTTTCTTT. Protein: CASRGGLVDPEAFF.

The gene calls are TRBV7-3 and TRBJ2-3; no firm D call. Trimming took off 2 bases at V and 9 bases at J, with 18 bases between the two ends. The CDR3 sequence is 15 residues long. CDR1 is SGHTA and CDR2 is FQGTGA in the germline V gene. The CDR3 is CASSLVVLTARTQYF. CDR3 DNA: TGTGCCAGCAGCTTAGTAGTCCTAACAGCCCGGACGCAGTATTTT.

The V call is TRBV19, the J call TRBJ1-5, with TRBD1 as a possible D gene (6 bases). V lost 6 bases to trimming and J lost 4 bases, with 19 bases between them. The germline CDR1 and CDR2 sequences are LNHDA and SQIVND (reference sequence). The CDR3 consists of 16 residues. The CDR3 region has the DNA TGTGCCAGTAGGACAAGGGGGGGTAAGGGGAATCAGCCCCAGCATTTT. It codes for CASRTRGGKGNQPQHF.

This clone is a singleton in its sample. The CDR3 nucleotides are TGTGCCAGCAGTTCGACAGAATCCTACGAGCAGTACTTC. Amino acids: CASSSTESYEQYF. V and J are TRBV27 and TRBJ2-7; D perhaps matches TRBD1 (5 bases). Trimming removed 4 bases at V and 1 base at J, with 8 bases between. CDR1 MNHEY and CDR2 SMNVEV come from the germline V gene (reference sequence). The CDR3 totals 13 residues.

The chain joins TRBV6-5 to TRBJ2-7; 7 bases align to TRBD1. CDR1 and CDR2 (germline): MNHEY, SVGAGI. The CDR3 loop spans 16 amino acids. V lost 0 bases and J lost 1; bases outside the gene matches: 6. This CDR3 is CASSYSTGTASYEQYF. DNA of the CDR3: TGTGCCAGCAGTTACTCGACAGGGACCGCTTCCTACGAGCAGTACTTC.

The chain's CDR3 is CASSAGLAGAEYEQYF. The CDR3 DNA is TGTGCCAGCAGCGCAGGACTAGCGGGGGCGGAGTACGAGCAGTACTTC. The V call is TRBV7-2, the J call TRBJ2-7, with TRBD2 identical over 13 bases. The CDR3 length is 16 residues. Germline V gene lookup returns CDR1 SGHTA and CDR2 FQGNSA. The V segment lost 5 bases and the J segment 4 bases; nucleotides outside the gene matches: 8.

This chain links TRBV14 with TRBJ2-7, with 7 bases fitting TRBD1. V lost 7 bases and J lost 6; bases outside the gene matches: 9. This CDR3 contains 13 residues. Per the germline V gene, CDR1 is SGHDN and CDR2 is FVKESK. CDR3 coding DNA: TGTGCCAGCAACGACCCCTGGACAGGCGAGCAGTACTTC. Translation gives CASNDPWTGEQYF.

The chain carries TRBV2 and TRBJ2-5; TRBD1 is a possible D gene (7 bases). The CDR3 contains 14 residues. V lost 7 bases and J lost 5, with 17 bases in between. Germline lookup yields CDR1 SNHLY and CDR2 FYNNEI. CDR3 DNA: TGTGCCAGCACGCGGGCAGGGGGGCCGGAGACCCAGTACTTC. It specifies CASTRAGGPETQYF.